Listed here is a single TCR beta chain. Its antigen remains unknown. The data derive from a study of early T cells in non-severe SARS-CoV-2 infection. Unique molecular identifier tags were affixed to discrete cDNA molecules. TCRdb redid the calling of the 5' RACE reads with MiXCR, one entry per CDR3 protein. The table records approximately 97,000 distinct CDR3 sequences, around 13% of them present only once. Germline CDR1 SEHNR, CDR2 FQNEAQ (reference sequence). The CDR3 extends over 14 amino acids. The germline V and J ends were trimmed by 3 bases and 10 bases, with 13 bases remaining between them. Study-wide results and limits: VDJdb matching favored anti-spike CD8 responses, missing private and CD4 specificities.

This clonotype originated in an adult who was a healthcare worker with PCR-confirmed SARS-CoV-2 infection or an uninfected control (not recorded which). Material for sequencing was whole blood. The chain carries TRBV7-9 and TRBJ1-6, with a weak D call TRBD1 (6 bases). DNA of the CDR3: TGTGCCAGCAGCTTGTCCAGGGGACAATCACCCCTCCACTTT. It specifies CASSLSRGQSPLHF.